In this sample, the clone carrying this TCR beta chain turned up once. The target antigen is unknown. Other nucleotide sequences in the sample specify the same CDR3. The method was immunoSEQ multiplex PCR; TCRdb's version includes in-frame clones alone and lacks a portion of them. The sample yields about 2.5 million clones, roughly 90% seen once. The sample belongs to a study of shared clonotypes between healthy human individuals. Broader study findings: Relative to their counterparts shared across all four donors, non-shared clonotypes exhibited diminished generation probabilities. Measured sharing among donors was expected to vary with sequencing depth. Sampling involved blood alone; tissue repertoires likely differ.

The origin of this receptor is a man between 18 and 35 years old in good health. Some clones in this sample may be carry-over from other donors' samples. Material for sequencing was naive CD4+ T cells from PBMCs. Subset of the sample: CD45RA+ positively selected.

The CDR3 loop is CASSLTRNTGELFF. The CDR3 DNA follows: TGTGCCAGCAGCTTAACCAGGAACACCGGGGAGCTGTTTTTT. The chain recombines TRBV7-3 with TRBJ2-2; D is unresolved. Germline assignment: CDR1 SGHTA and CDR2 FQGTGA. There are 14 residues in the CDR3. Trimming shortened V by 0 bases and J by 1 base, and 3 bases separated the two germline ends.